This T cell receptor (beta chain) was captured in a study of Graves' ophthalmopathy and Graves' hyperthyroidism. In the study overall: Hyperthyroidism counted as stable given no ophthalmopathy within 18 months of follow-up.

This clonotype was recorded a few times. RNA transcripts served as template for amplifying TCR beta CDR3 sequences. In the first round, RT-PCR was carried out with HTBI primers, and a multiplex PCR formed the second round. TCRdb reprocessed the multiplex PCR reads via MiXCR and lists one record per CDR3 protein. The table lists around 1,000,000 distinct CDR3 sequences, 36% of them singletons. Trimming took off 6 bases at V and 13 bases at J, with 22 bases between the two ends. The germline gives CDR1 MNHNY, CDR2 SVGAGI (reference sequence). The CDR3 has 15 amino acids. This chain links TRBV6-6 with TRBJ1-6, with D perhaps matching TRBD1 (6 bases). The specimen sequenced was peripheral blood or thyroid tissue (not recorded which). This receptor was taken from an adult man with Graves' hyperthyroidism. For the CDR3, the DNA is TGTGCCAGCAGCCCGCAGACGGGGGCCCCAAGCCCCCTCCACTTT. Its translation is CASSPQTGAPSPLHF.